The rows below give T cell receptor beta chains drawn from one sample of a study of cytomegalovirus exposure and HLA in healthy donors. Clones were read by immunoSEQ multiplex PCR, and TCRdb kept only the in-frame ones, dropping some. This sample has approximately 76,000 clones, with 60% to 70% found just once. Sample: PBMCs. Receptors originate from a man aged 25-45 years in good health and CMV-seropositive. The CDR3 runs from the conserved cysteine through the conserved F or W. The order of the fields is CDR3 DNA, CDR3 protein, J gene, D gene, V gene, clone size. The D gene is left open where the match is weak. Some rows have no size entry. The others give once, few or many, or a class for an expanded clone.

cdr3_nt: TGTGCCAGTAGTATTTCCGGGAATGCCGGTGAAGCTTTCTTT; cdr3_aa: CASSISGNAGEAFF; j_call: TRBJ1-1; d_call: NA; v_call: TRBV19; clone_size: few
cdr3_nt: TGTGCCAGCAGCGAACTAGCGGGATCACAAGAGACCCGGTACTTC; cdr3_aa: CASSELAGSQETRYF; j_call: TRBJ2-5; d_call: TRBD2; v_call: TRBV7-2; clone_size: NA
cdr3_nt: TGTGCCAGCAATAGAGGGACTGGTCAAGAGACCCAGTACTTC; cdr3_aa: CASNRGTGQETQYF; j_call: TRBJ2-5; d_call: NA; v_call: TRBV6-1; clone_size: few
cdr3_nt: TGTGCCAGCAGCAGAACAGGGAGCAATCAGCCCCAGCATTTT; cdr3_aa: CASSRTGSNQPQHF; j_call: TRBJ1-5; d_call: NA; v_call: TRBV5-6; clone_size: NA
cdr3_nt: TGTGCCAGTAGTAGACGGGACAGGGATTCGGAGACCCAGTACTTC; cdr3_aa: CASSRRDRDSETQYF; j_call: TRBJ2-5; d_call: TRBD1; v_call: TRBV19; clone_size: once
cdr3_nt: TGCGCCAGCAGAGGGACTAGCGGGGGGCCCGGCACAGATACGCAGTATTTT; cdr3_aa: CASRGTSGGPGTDTQYF; j_call: TRBJ2-3; d_call: TRBD2; v_call: TRBV10-2; clone_size: few
cdr3_nt: TGTGCCAGCAGGGCAACAGGGGACGGTGGCTATGGCTACACCTTC; cdr3_aa: CASRATGDGGYGYTF; j_call: TRBJ1-2; d_call: TRBD1; v_call: TRBV9; clone_size: NA
cdr3_nt: TGCAGCGTCGGGACAGGGGATCTCTATGGCTACACCTTC; cdr3_aa: CSVGTGDLYGYTF; j_call: TRBJ1-2; d_call: TRBD1; v_call: TRBV29-1; clone_size: NA
cdr3_nt: TGCGCCACCTCCAGGGGAACACGGCAGGATACGCAGTATTTT; cdr3_aa: CATSRGTRQDTQYF; j_call: TRBJ2-3; d_call: NA; v_call: TRBV5-1; clone_size: NA
cdr3_nt: TGTGCCAGCAGCTTTTGGGACTCTAGCACAGATACGCAGTATTTT; cdr3_aa: CASSFWDSSTDTQYF; j_call: TRBJ2-3; d_call: NA; v_call: TRBV5-5; clone_size: NA